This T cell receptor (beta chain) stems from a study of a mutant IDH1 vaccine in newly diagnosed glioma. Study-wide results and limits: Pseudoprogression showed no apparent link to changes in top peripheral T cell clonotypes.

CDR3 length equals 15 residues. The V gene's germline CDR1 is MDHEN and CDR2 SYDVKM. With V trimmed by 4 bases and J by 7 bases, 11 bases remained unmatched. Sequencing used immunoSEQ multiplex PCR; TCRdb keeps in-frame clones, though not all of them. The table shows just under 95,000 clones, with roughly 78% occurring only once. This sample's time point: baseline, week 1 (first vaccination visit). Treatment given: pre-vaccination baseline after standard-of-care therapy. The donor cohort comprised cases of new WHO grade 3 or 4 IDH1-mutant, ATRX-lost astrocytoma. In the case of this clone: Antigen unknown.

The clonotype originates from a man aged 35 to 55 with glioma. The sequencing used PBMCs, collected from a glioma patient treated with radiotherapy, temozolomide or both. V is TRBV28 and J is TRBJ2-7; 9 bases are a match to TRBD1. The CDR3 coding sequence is TGTGCCAGCAGTTACCCCGGGACAGGGAAAGGAGAGCAGTACTTC. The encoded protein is CASSYPGTGKGEQYF.